This T cell receptor beta chain was found in a study of T-cell reconstitution after alpha-beta-depleted transplantation in children. V was shortened by 7 bases and J by 3 bases, with 9 bases between the two germline ends. This CDR3 has 13 amino acids. Germline loops: CDR1 SEHNR, CDR2 FQNEAQ (reference sequence). Unique molecular identifiers were incorporated during preparation of the TCRbeta library. TCRdb ran MiXCR on the PCR reads and lists one entry per CDR3 protein. The sample has 800,000 to 1,000,000 distinct CDR3 sequences, roughly 29% seen once. In its sample, this clonotype was seen a few times.

The specimen comprised PBMCs, mostly from graft donor cells, sampled 360 days after TCRalphabeta/CD19-depleted stem cell transplant. This TCR was sampled from a boy under three years old who had a stem cell transplant for SCID, so the T cells may come from the graft donor. V usage is TRBV7-9 and J usage is TRBJ2-2; no clear D gene. CDR3 DNA: TGTGCCAGCACCTCTCAGGACACCGGGGAGCTGTTTTTT. It specifies CASTSQDTGELFF.